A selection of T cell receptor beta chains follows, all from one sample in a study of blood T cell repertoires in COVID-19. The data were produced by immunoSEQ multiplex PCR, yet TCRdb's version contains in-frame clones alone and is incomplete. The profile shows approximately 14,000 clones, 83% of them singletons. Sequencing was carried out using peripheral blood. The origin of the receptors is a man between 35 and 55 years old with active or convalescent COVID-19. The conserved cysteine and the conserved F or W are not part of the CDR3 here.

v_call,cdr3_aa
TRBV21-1,ASSKDGRGSAF
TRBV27,ASTHTTSGDNEQF
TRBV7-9,ASSLETDGNQPQH
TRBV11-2,ASSQLDRVRANVLT
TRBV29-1,SGSEYGQGDGELF
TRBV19,ASSIRRGGDTYEQY
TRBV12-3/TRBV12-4,ASSPGTNNEQF
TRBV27,ASSLKTGGASTDTQY
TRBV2,ASCGRGGGETQY
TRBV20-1,SAREQGTLH
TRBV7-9,ASSSRRGQMMNTEAF
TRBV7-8,ASSFGTGENQPQH
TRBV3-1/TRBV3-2,ASSQVSGLNYGYT
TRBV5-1,ASSLGELYGYT
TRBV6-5,ASRDRTGQPQH
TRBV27,ASSLGPYGYT
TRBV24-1,ATSEIGTGGGNTEAF
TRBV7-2,ASSLATGDGYT
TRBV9,ASSGSGSSYEQY
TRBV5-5,ASSGGLAASGANVLT
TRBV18,ASSPSTPRQKPGNTIY
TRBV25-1,ASSVQGGIEQF
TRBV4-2,ASSQEVERGAETQY
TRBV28,ASSFGGGLDTQY
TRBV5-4,ASSSSREGYT
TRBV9,ASSEKDRAFYEQY
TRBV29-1,SARDTEAF
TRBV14,ASSRHRGPETQY
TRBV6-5,ASSSRSAGSPLH
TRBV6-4,ASSPGGASNEQF
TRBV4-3,ASSPRGVTGANVLT
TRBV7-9,ASSSLAEEPYEQY
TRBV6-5,ASRSGTGTEAF
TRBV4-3,ASSPALGQAYEQY
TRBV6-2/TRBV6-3,ASSSGGAWELF
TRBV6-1,ASSKGDSGNIQY
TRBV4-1,ASSQPDRGPNSPLH
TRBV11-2,ASSKTGQVTGYGYT
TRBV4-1,ASSERGWDTQY
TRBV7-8,ASSSGQSFNQPQH
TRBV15,ATSREQPGSNQPQH
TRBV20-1,SASFREDGYT
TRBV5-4,ASSDRFRNSPLH
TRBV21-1,ASSKLATKGVGNQPQH
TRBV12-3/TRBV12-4,ASSFYRGNGYT